Included here is one T cell receptor (beta chain) sequence, with context. Which antigen it targets is not known. No qualities accompany the bases; no much larger clone lies one base away. The CDR3 contains 13 residues, cysteine and phenylalanine counted. Only CDR3 DNA remains: 39 bases, in frame from the first base. The germline V gene (reference sequence) supplies CDR1 SGHNT and CDR2 YYREEE. V is trimmed back by 4 bases and J by 4 bases, and the junction contains 2 bases that no gene match accounts for. This specimen comes from a study of T cells in localized non-small cell lung cancer (dated by TCRdb to 2020 to 2022). Looking at the study overall: Comparing tumors with uninvolved tumor-adjacent lungs, the study looked at the T cell repertoires of 200 to 250 patients with early-stage NSCLC. The cohort consisted of approximately 220 treatment-naive NSCLC patients whose localized lung tumors had been resected. NSCLC patients had a mean age of roughly 64 years, and fewer than 150 were male and about a hundred female.

The immunoSEQ Assay was used to sequence TCR beta CDR3 regions from DNA. The paper's data handling went like this. T cell density was computed as TCR beta template counts normalized to usable DNA estimated by amplifying housekeeping genes. Richness was estimated using the preseqR package, with extrapolation to 400,000 templates for PBMC samples and to 120,000 templates for tissue samples. Clonality was defined by subtracting Pielou's evenness from one. Tissue-enriched TCRs were identified by differential abundance testing using productive amino-acid clonotypes, minimum total count 5 and alpha 0.1. Repertoire overlap between compartments was quantified with the Jaccard Index and Morisita Overlap Index. GLIPH grouped TCR beta CDR3s together with public tetramer-defined viral CDR3s, and a viral motif had to include at least three viral sequences and also show V-gene enrichment. TCRdb's version of the immuneACCESS table is confined to in-frame rearrangements and falls short of the full clone set. An unresolved V gene accounts for under half of the shortfall where checked; the remainder is of unknown origin. V and J calls and clone size come straight from that table; D and trimming were deduced from the DNA. The sample yields about 26,000 clones; approximately 90% were counted once. The ten largest make up roughly 4.1% of the sample.

At diagnosis, tumor, uninvolved tumor-adjacent lung and peripheral blood were collected and then preserved as a mix of FFPE and fresh-frozen material. For TCR repertoire profiling, blood samples were analyzed in the form of peripheral blood mononuclear cells. Results and caveats for the whole study, not just this receptor: Multi-region tumor sequencing was not performed, so intratumor heterogeneity could not be excluded. Uninvolved tumor-adjacent lung showed the highest T cell clonality, higher than tumor, which suggests more focused antigenic responses in the uninvolved tumor-adjacent lung. Longer overall survival was associated with higher blood T cell density, whereas shorter survival was associated with higher adjacent-lung clonality. A median of roughly 60 of the top 100 tumor clones turned up in the paired uninvolved adjacent lung, and 25 to 30 of those clones also ranked among the top 100 of that same adjacent lung. Because the study design was exploratory, TCR variables were selected using unadjusted p-values without false-discovery rate correction.

The rearrangement joined TRBV5-4 to TRBJ2-5, and 9 bases in between align with TRBD1. The origin of this receptor is a female donor older than 55 with stage II squamous cell lung carcinoma. The input for sequencing was peripheral blood, taken before any cancer treatment. The CDR3 is CASSQTGGETQYF. The DNA sequence is TGTGCCAGCAGCCAGACAGGGGGAGAGACCCAGTACTTC. Reference TRBV5-4 and TRBJ2-5 proteins supply the regions before and after the CDR3; the full variable domain is: ETGVTQSPTHLIKTRGQQVTLRCSSQSGHNTVSWYQQALGQGPQFIFQYYREEENGRGNFPPRFSGLQFPNYSSELNVNALELDDSALYLCASSQTGGETQYFGPGTRLLVL.